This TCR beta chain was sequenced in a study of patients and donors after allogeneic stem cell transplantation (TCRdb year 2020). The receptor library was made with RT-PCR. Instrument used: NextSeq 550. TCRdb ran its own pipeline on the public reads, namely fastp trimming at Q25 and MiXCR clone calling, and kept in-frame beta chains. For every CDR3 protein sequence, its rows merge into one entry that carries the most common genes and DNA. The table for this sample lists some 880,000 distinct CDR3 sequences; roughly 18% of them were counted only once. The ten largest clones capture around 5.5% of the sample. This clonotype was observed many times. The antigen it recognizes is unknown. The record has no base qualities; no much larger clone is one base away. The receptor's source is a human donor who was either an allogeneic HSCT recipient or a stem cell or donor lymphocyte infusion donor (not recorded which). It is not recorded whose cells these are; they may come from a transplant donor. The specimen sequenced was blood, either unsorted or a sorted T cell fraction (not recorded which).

The DNA sequence reads TGCGCCAGCAGCTTGGAGGGCAATAGCAATCAGCCCCAGCATTTT. This encodes CASSLEGNSNQPQHF. The V and J segments used are TRBV5-1 and TRBJ1-5; the D gene identity is not certain. V is clipped by 0 bases and J by 0 bases, and the sequence between their germline boundaries is 7 bases long. Taken from the germline V gene, the CDR1 and CDR2 loops are SGHRS and YFSETQ. The CDR3, from cysteine to phenylalanine, totals 15 residues. Solely the CDR3 DNA is kept, with 45 bases framed from the first base.